The clone carrying this TCR beta chain was seen a few times. The antigen remains unidentified. This sample is drawn from a study of vaccination and CD4 T cells after COVID-19. Study findings and constraints: The authors studied relatively few convalescent patients and analyzed no early post-infection timepoints.

An Oncomine TCR Beta short-read assay was used to sequence the DNA from cultured CD4+ T cells. From cultured CD4+ T cells, genomic DNA was extracted. TCRdb used MiXCR to reprocess the PCR reads, holding one entry per CDR3 protein. Of 8,500 to 11,000 distinct CDR3 sequences in the sample, approximately 59% were seen once. As for treatment: approximately 11-day PBMC culture with coronavirus spike peptide pools or control peptides (ViraFEST assay). Under 2.5 million PBMCs were grown per well alongside roughly 9 IU/ml IL-2 and 8 to 10 ug/ml peptide pools. Germline loops: CDR1 DFQATT, CDR2 SNEGSKA (reference sequence). Trimming shortened V by 3 bases and J by 10 bases, and 10 bases separated the two germline ends. The CDR3 covers 12 residues.

Sequenced material: CD4+ T cells from blood, cultured in vitro. This clonotype was sampled from a human donor who had recovered from COVID-19. The chain joins TRBV20-1 to TRBJ1-6; D gene ambiguous. Here the CDR3 reads CSARRASSPLHF. The DNA for the CDR3 is TGCAGTGCTAGGCGGGCAAGCTCACCCCTCCACTTT.